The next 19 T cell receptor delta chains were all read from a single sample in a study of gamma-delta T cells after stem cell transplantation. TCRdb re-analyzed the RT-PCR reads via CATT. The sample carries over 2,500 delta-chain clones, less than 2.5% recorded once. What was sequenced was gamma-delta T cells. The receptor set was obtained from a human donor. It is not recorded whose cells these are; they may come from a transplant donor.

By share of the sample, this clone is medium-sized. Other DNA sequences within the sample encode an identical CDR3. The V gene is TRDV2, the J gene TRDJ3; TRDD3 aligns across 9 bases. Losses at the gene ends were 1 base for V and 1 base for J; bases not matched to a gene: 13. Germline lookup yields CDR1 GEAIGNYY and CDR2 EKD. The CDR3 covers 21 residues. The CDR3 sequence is CACDTGSGGFPHSWDTRQMFF. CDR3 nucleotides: TGTGCCTGTGACACTGGTTCTGGGGGATTCCCCCATTCCTGGGACACCCGACAGATGTTTTTC.

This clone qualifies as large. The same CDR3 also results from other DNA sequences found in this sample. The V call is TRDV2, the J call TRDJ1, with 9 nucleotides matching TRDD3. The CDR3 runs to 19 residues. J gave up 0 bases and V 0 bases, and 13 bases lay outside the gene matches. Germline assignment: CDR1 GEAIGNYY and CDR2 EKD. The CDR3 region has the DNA TGTGCCTGTGACACCATGAGTACTGGGGGACATAAGTACACCGATAAACTCATCTTT. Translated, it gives CACDTMSTGGHKYTDKLIF.

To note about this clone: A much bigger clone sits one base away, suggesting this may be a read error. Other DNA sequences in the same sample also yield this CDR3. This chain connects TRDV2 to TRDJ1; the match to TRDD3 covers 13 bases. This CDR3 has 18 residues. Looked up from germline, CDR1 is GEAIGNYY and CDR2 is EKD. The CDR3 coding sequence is TGTGCCTGCGACATTCTCACTGGGGGATACGGTCGGACCGATAAACTCATCTTT. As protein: CACDILTGGYGRTDKLIF.

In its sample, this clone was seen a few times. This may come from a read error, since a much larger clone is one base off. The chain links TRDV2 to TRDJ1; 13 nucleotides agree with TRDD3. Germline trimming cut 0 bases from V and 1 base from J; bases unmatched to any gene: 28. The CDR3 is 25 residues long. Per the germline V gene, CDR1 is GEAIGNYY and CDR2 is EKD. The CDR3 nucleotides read TGTGCCTGTGACACCATAGAGGTGCTTCCCAAGGGTCGCACTGGGGGATACGCTGGCACCGATAAACTCATCTTT. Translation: CACDTIEVLPKGRTGGYAGTDKLIF.

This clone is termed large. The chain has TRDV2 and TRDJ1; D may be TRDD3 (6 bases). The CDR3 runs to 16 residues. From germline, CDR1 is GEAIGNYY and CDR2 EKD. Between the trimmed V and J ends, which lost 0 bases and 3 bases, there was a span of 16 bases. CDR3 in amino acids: CACDTVGIKIPDKLIF. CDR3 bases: TGTGCCTGTGACACCGTCGGGATAAAAATCCCCGATAAACTCATCTTT.

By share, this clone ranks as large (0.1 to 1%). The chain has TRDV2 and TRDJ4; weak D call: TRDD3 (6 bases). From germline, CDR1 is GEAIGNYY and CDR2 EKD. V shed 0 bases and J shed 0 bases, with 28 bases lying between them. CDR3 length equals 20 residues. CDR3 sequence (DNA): TGTGCCTGTGACACCGTTCACGGGATGGGTGATACGCAAGCGGCCAGACCCCTGATCTTT. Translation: CACDTVHGMGDTQAARPLIF.

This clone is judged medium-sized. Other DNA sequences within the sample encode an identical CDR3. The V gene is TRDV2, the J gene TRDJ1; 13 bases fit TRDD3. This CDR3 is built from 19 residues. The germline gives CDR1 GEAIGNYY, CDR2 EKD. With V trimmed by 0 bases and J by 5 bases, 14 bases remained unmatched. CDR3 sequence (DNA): TGTGCCTGTGACACCCCCTCCCCTCTACTGGGGGATACGTTAGATAAACTCATCTTT. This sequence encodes CACDTPSPLLGDTLDKLIF.

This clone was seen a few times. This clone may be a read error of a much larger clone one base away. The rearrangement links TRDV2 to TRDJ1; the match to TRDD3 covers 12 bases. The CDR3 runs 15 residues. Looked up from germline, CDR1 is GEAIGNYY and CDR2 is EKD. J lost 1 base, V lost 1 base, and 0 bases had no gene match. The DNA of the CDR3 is TGTGCCTGTGACACACTGGGGGATACCACCGATAAACTCATCTTT. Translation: CACDTLGDTTDKLIF.

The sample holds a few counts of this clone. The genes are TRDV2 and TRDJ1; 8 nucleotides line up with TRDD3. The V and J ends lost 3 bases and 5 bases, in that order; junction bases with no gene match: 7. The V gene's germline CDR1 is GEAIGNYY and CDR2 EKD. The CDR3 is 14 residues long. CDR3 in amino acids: CACDELGGADKLIF. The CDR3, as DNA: TGTGCCTGTGACGAACTGGGGGGAGCGGATAAACTCATCTTT.

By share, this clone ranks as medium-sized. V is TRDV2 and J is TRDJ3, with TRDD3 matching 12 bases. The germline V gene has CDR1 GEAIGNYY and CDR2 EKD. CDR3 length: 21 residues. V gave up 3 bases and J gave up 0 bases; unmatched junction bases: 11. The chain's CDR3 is CACDATGLGDTSSWDTRQMFF. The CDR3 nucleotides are TGTGCCTGTGACGCGACAGGACTGGGGGATACTTCCTCCTGGGACACCCGACAGATGTTTTTC.

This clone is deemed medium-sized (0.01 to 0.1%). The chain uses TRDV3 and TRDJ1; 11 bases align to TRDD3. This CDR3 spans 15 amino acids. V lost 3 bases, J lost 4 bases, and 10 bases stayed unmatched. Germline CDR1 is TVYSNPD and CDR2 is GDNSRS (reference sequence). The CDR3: CAFGGGYALGDKLIF. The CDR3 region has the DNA TGTGCCTTCGGTGGGGGATACGCACTGGGCGATAAACTCATCTTT.

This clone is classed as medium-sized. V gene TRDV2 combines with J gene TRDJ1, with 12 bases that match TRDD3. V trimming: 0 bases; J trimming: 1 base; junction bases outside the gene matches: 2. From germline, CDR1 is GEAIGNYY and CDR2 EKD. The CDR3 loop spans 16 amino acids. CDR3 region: CACDTLLGDTTDKLIF. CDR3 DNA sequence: TGTGCCTGTGACACCCTACTGGGGGATACCACCGATAAACTCATCTTT.

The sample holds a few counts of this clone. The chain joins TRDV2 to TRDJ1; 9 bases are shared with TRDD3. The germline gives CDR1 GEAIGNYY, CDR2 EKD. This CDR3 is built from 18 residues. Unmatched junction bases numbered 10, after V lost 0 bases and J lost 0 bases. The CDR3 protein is CACDTLYWGTQYTDKLIF. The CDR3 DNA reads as TGTGCCTGTGACACCCTGTACTGGGGGACCCAGTACACCGATAAACTCATCTTT.

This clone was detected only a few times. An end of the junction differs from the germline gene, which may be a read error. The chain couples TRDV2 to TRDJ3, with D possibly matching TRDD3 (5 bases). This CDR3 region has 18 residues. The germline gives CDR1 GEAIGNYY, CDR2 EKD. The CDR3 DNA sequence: TGTGCCTGTGACACCGTATCTGGCAGCTCCTGGGACGCCCGACAGATGTTTTTC. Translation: CACDTVSGSSWDARQMFF.

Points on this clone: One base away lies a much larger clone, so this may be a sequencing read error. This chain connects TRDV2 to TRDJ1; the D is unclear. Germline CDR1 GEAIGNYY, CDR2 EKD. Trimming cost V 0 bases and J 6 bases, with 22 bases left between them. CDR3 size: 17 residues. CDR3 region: CACDTVAPRKHANKLIF. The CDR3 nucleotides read TGTGCCTGTGACACCGTTGCCCCCAGGAAACATGCCAATAAACTCATCTTT.

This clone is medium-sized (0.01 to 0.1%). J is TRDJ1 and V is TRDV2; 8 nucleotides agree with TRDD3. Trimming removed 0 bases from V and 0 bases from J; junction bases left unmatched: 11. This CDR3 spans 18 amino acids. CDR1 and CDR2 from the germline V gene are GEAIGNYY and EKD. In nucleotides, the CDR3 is TGTGCCTGTGACACCCTACCTACTGGGGGGGGATACACCGATAAACTCATCTTT. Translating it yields CACDTLPTGGGYTDKLIF.

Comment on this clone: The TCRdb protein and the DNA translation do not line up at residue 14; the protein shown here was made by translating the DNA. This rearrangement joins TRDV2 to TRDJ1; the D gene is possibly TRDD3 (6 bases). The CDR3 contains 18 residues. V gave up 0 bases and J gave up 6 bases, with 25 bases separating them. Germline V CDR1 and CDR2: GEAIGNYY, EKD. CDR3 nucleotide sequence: TGTGCCTGTGACACCGTTTTGGGGGGGGTATCGACTTATAATAAACTCATCTTT. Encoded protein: CACDTVLGGVSTYNKLIF.

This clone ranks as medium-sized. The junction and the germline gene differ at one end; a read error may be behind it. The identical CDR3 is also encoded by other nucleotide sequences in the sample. CDR3 DNA sequence: TGTGCCTGTGGCACCCTACTGGGGGACGACCTCGATAAACTCATCTTT. Its translation: CACGTLLGDDLDKLIF. The chain uses TRDV2 and TRDJ1, with TRDD3 matching 9 bases. This CDR3 contains 16 residues. Germline V lookup: CDR1 GEAIGNYY, CDR2 EKD.

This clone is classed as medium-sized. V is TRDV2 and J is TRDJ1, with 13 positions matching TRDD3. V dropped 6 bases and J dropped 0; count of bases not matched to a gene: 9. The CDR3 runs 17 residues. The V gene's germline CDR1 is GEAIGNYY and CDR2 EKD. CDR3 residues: CACNPLTGGYDTDKLIF. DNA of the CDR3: TGTGCCTGTAACCCCCTTACTGGGGGATACGACACCGATAAACTCATCTTT.